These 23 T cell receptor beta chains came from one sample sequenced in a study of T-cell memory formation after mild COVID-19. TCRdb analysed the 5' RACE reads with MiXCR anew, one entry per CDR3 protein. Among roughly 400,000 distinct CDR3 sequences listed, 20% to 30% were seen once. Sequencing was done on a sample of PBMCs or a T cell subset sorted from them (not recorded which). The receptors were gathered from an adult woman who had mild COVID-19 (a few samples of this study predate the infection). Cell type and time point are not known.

The DNA for the CDR3 is TGCAGTGCTAGAGATTGGGCTAGCGGGAGCCCCGGGGAGCTGTTTTTT. Translation gives CSARDWASGSPGELFF. This chain uses TRBV20-1 with TRBJ2-2; 10 nucleotides line up with TRBD2. The germline V gene has CDR1 DFQATT and CDR2 SNEGSKA (reference sequence). This CDR3 spans 16 amino acids. V shed 0 bases and J 6 bases; nucleotides not matched to a gene: 7.

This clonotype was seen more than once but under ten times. The CDR3 region is CASSQELAGGHNEQFF. DNA of the CDR3: TGTGCCAGCAGCCAGGAACTAGCGGGGGGACACAATGAGCAGTTCTTC. The chain links TRBV4-2 to TRBJ2-1; 12 nucleotides agree with TRBD2. From germline, CDR1 is LGHNA and CDR2 YNFKEQ. V lost 3 bases to trimming and J lost 5 bases; unmatched junction nucleotides: 5. The CDR3 runs to 16 residues.

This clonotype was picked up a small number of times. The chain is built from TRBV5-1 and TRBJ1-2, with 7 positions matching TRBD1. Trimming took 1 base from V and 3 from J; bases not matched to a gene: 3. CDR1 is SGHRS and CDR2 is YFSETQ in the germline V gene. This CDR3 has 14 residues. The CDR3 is CASSLQGDYYGYTF. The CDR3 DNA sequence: TGCGCCAGCAGCTTGCAGGGGGATTACTATGGCTACACCTTC. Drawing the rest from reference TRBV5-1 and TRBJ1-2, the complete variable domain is KAGVTQTPRYLIKTRGQQVTLSCSPISGHRSVSWYQQTPGQGLQFLFEYFSETQRNKGNFPGRFSGRQFSNSRSEMNVSTLELGDSALYLCASSLQGDYYGYTFGSGTRLTVV.

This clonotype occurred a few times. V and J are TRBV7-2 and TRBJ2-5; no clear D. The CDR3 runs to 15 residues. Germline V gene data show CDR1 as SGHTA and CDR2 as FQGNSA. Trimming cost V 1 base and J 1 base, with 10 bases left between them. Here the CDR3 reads CASSLVASSQETQYF. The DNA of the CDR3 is TGTGCCAGCAGCTTAGTTGCTAGTTCCCAAGAGACCCAGTACTTC.

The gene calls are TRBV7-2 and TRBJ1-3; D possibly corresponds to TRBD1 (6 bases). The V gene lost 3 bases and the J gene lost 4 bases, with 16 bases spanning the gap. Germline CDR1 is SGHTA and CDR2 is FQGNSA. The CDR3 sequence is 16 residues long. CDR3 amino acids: CASSFTRTRGGNTIYF. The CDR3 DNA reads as TGTGCCAGCAGCTTCACAAGGACCAGGGGCGGAAACACCATATATTTT.

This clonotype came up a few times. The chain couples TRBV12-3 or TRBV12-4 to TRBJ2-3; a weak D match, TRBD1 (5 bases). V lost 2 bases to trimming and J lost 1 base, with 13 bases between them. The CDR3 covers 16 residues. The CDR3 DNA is TGTGCCAGCAGTTTATCACGGACAACCGGCACAGATACGCAGTATTTT. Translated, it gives CASSLSRTTGTDTQYF.

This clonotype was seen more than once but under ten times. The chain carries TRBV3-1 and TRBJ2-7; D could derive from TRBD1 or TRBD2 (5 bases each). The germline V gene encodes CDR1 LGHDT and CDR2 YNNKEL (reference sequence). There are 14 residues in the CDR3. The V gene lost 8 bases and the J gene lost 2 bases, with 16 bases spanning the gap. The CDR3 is CASGGASRAYEQYF. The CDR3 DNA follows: TGTGCCAGCGGTGGGGCTAGCAGAGCCTACGAGCAGTACTTC.

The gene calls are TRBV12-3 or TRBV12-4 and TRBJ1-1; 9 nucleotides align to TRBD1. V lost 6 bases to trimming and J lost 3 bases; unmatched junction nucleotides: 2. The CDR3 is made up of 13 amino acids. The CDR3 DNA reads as TGTGCCAGCAGACAGGGGGCCCACACTGAAGCTTTCTTT. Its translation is CASRQGAHTEAFF.

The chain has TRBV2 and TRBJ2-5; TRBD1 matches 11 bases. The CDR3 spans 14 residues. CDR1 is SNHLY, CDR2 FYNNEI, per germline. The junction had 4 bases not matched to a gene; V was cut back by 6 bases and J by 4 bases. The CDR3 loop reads CASRPGTGGETQYF. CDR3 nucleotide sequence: TGTGCCAGCAGGCCCGGGACAGGGGGAGAGACCCAGTACTTC. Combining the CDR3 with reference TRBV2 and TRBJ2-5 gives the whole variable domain EPEVTQTPSHQVTQMGQEVILRCVPISNHLYFYWYRQILGQKVEFLVSFYNNEISEKSEIFDDQFSVERPDGSNFTLKIRSTKLEDSAMYFCASRPGTGGETQYFGPGTRLLVL.

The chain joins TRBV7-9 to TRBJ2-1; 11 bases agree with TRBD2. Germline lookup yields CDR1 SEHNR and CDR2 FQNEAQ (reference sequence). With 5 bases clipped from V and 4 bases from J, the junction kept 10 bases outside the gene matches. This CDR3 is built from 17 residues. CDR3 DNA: TGTGCCAGCAGCACAGGGGTAGCGGGAGGGCAATACAATGAGCAGTTCTTC. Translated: CASSTGVAGGQYNEQFF.

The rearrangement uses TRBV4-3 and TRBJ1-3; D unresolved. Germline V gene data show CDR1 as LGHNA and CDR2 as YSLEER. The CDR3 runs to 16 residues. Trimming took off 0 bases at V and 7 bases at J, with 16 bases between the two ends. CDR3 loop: CASSQESWSSGNTIYF. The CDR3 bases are TGCGCCAGCAGCCAAGAAAGCTGGAGCTCAGGCAACACCATATATTTT.

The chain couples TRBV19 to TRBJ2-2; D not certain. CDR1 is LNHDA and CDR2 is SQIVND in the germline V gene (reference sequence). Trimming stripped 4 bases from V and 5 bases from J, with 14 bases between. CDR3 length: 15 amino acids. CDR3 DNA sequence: TGTGCCAGTAGTACCCCCCCAGGCCCAACCGGGGAGCTGTTTTTT. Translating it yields CASSTPPGPTGELFF.

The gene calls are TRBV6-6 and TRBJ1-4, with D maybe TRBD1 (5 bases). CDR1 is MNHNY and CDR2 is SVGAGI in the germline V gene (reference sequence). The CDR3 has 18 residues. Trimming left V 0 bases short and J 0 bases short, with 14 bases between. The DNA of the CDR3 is TGTGCCAGCAGTTACTCGGCCAGACAGCCGTCAACTAATGAAAAACTGTTTTTT. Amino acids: CASSYSARQPSTNEKLFF.

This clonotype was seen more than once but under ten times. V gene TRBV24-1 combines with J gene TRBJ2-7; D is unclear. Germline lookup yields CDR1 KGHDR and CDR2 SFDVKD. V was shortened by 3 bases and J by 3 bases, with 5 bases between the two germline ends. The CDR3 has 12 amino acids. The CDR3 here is CATSDGLYEQYF. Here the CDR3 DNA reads TGTGCCACCAGTGATGGGCTCTACGAGCAGTACTTC.

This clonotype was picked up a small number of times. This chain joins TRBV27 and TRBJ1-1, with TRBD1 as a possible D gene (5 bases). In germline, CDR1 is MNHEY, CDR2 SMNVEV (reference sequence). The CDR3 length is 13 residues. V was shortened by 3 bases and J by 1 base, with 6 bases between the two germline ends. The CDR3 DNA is TGTGCCAGCAGTTTCGGACAGAACACTGAAGCTTTCTTT. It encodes CASSFGQNTEAFF.

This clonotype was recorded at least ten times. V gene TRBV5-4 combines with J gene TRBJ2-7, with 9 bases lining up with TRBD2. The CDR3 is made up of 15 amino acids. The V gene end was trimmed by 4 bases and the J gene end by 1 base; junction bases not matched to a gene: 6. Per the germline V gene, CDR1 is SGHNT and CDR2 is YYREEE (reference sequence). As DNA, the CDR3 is TGTGCCAGCAGCCTCAGCGGGGGGCTATCCTACGAGCAGTACTTC. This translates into CASSLSGGLSYEQYF.

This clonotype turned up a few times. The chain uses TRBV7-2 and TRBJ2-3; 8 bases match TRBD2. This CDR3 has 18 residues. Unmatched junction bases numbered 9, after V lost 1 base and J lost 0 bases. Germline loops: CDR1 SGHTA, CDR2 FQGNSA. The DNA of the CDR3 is TGTGCCAGCAGCTTAGGGGGTCTAGCGGGTCCTAGCACAGATACGCAGTATTTT. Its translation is CASSLGGLAGPSTDTQYF.

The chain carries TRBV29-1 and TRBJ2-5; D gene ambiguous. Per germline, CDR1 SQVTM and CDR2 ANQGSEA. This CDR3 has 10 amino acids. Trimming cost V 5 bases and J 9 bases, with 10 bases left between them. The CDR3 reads CSVSWEAQYF. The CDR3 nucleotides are TGCAGCGTTTCTTGGGAAGCCCAGTACTTC.

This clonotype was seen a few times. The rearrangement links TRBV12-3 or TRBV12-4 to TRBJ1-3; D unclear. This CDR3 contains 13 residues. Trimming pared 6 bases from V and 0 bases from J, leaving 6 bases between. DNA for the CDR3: TGTGCCAGCAGCCCTTACTCTGGAAACACCATATATTTT. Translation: CASSPYSGNTIYF.

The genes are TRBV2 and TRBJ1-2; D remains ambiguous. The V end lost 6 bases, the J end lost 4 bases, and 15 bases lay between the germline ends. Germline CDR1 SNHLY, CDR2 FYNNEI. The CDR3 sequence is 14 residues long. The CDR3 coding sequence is TGTGCCAGCAGGGCCGTTGTTATTCTCTATGGCTACACCTTC. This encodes CASRAVVILYGYTF.

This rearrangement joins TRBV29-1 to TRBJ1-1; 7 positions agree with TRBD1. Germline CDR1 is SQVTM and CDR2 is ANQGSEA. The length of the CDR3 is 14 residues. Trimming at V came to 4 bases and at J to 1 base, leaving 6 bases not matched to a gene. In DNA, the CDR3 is TGCAGCGTTGTTACAGGGGTGGGGAACACTGAAGCTTTCTTT. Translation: CSVVTGVGNTEAFF.

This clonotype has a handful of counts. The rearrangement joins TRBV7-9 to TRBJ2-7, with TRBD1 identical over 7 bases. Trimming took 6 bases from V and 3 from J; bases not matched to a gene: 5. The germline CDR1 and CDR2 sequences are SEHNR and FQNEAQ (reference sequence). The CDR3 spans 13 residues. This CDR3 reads CASRFGTDYEQYF. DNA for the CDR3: TGTGCCAGCAGATTTGGGACAGACTACGAGCAGTACTTC.

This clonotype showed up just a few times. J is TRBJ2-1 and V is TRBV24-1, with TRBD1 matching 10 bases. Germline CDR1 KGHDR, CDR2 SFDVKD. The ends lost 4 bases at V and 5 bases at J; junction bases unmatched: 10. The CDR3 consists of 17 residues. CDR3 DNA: TGTGCCACCAGTGAATCCCCCGGGACAGGGGATAACAATGAGCAGTTCTTC. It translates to CATSESPGTGDNNEQFF.